This T cell receptor (beta chain) was identified in a study of cytomegalovirus exposure and HLA in healthy donors. On this clone itself: Its specificity is unknown.

Overall study findings and caveats: In a later analysis, common viral pathogens appeared linked to several of the most significant clusters. In vitro experiments confirmed that a few CMV-associated chains were specific for CMV antigens.

This PCR relied on a set of 60 Vbeta primers and 13 Jbeta primers. Only in-frame clones appear in the TCRdb table, and some are missing; sequencing was by immunoSEQ multiplex PCR. Of about 240,000 clones listed, around 80% were seen once; the top ten hold approximately 0.47%. Germline loops: CDR1 MNHEY, CDR2 SMNVEV (reference sequence). V was shortened by 0 bases and J by 0 bases, with 12 bases between the two germline ends. The CDR3 covers 16 residues. This sequence joins TRBV27 and TRBJ2-7; D is possibly TRBD1 (5 bases). The receptor's source is a boy between 5 and 17 years old in good health and CMV-seronegative. The sequenced sample was PBMCs. The CDR3 reads CASSLSIGRVSYEQYF. The DNA of the CDR3 is TGTGCCAGCAGTTTATCGATAGGCAGGGTCTCCTACGAGCAGTACTTC.